This TCR beta chain was sequenced in a study of cytomegalovirus exposure and HLA in healthy donors. Looking at the study overall: Researchers found that about 82% of about 400 genotyped donors fell within the Caucasian-associated ancestry cluster.

The germline V and J ends were trimmed by 2 bases and 0 bases, with 11 bases remaining between them. The CDR3 covers 15 residues. Germline V CDR1 and CDR2: LGHNA, YSLEER. This clone was counted only a few times. Its specificity is unknown. The PCR made use of 60 Vbeta and 13 Jbeta primers. Data came from immunoSEQ multiplex PCR; TCRdb stores just in-frame clones and leaves some out. This sample yields around 190,000 clones, of which 82% are seen a single time; roughly 0.5% belongs to the top ten. Regarding the study as a whole: As a later analysis showed, a missense DCLRE1C variant was linked to trimming of TCR beta V- and J-genes.

Source material: PBMCs. The source is a woman in her 50s in good health and CMV-seronegative. This chain links TRBV4-3 with TRBJ2-7, with D perhaps matching TRBD2 (6 bases). The CDR3 bases are TGCGCCAGCAGCCAAATCCCGGGAGACTCCTACGAGCAGTACTTC. Residues: CASSQIPGDSYEQYF.